A single sample gave rise to the 25 T cell receptor beta chains below, sequenced in a study of shared clonotypes between healthy human individuals. Produced via immunoSEQ multiplex PCR; TCRdb's table is partial and in-frame only. The sample shows more than 400,000 clones, roughly 95% of them seen only once. Sequences were obtained from naive CD4+ T cells sorted from blood. This sample's subset: CD45RA+ positively selected. These TCRs come from a woman in her 30s in good health.

This clone has just one count. DNA for the CDR3: TGTGCCAGCAAACGGACGGAGAGCTCCTACGAGCAGTACTTC. Translating gives CASKRTESSYEQYF. The chain is built from TRBV6-1 and TRBJ2-7; no reliable D call. The germline gives CDR1 MNHNS, CDR2 SASEGT. Trimming removed 7 bases at V and 0 bases at J, with 13 bases between. This CDR3 comprises 14 residues.

The chain couples TRBV7-9 to TRBJ2-7; D may be TRBD1 (5 bases). Germline V gives CDR1 SEHNR, CDR2 FQNEAQ (reference sequence). The CDR3 is made up of 15 amino acids. Trimming left V 2 bases short and J 9 bases short, with 20 bases between. The CDR3 DNA is TGTGCCAGCAGCTTACTGGACACACGAGATTTTGGGCAGTACTTC. Its protein product is CASSLLDTRDFGQYF.

The V gene is TRBV5-1, the J gene TRBJ1-4; 11 bases are shared with TRBD1. Trimming at V came to 3 bases and at J to 2 bases, leaving 6 bases not matched to a gene. The CDR3 length is 17 residues. CDR1 and CDR2 from the germline V gene are SGHRS and YFSETQ. CDR3 nucleotide sequence: TGCGCCAGCAGCTCGGACAGGGGGCGGCGGACTAATGAAAAACTGTTTTTT. This encodes CASSSDRGRRTNEKLFF.

The CDR3 nucleotides are TGTGCCACCAGCAGAGATAAAACGGGAGGCCCCAATGAGCAGTTCTTC. It yields the protein CATSRDKTGGPNEQFF. The chain combines TRBV15 with TRBJ2-1; 7 nucleotides align to TRBD2. V lost 0 bases, J lost 6 bases, and 8 bases stayed unmatched. The CDR3 is 16 amino acids. CDR1 is LNHNV and CDR2 is YYDKDF in the germline V gene (reference sequence).

A single count supports this clone. The V call is TRBV10-3, the J call TRBJ1-2, with D uncertain. Trimming stripped 4 bases from V and 8 bases from J, with 20 bases between. Per the germline V gene, CDR1 is ENHRY and CDR2 is SYGVKD. This CDR3 is 15 amino acids long. DNA of the CDR3: TGTGCCATCAGTGCCGTTTTGGACCCGGGAAAGGGCTACACCTTC. Its protein product is CAISAVLDPGKGYTF.

The chain couples TRBV29-1 to TRBJ1-1; TRBD1 agrees at 7 bases. The CDR3 is 13 residues long. With 6 bases clipped from V and 6 bases from J, the junction kept 10 bases outside the gene matches. Germline V gene data show CDR1 as SQVTM and CDR2 as ANQGSEA. The CDR3 loop reads CSVQGGLRAEAFF. In DNA, the CDR3 is TGCAGCGTCCAGGGGGGGCTGAGGGCTGAAGCTTTCTTT.

The chain recombines TRBV5-1 with TRBJ1-2; TRBD1 is a possible D gene (5 bases). V was clipped by 5 bases and J by 2 bases, with 10 bases between them. Germline CDR1 reads SGHRS; CDR2 reads YFSETQ. CDR3 size: 13 residues. The CDR3 region has the DNA TGCGCCAGCAGGTCTCCAGGGAACTATGGCTACACCTTC. Translated: CASRSPGNYGYTF.

The chain is built from TRBV28 and TRBJ2-3; 8 bases are a match to TRBD2. CDR1 MDHEN and CDR2 SYDVKM come from the germline V gene. The CDR3 extends over 21 amino acids. V was pared by 2 bases and J by 6 bases, with 25 bases of the junction left unmatched. The DNA of the CDR3 is TGTGCCAGCAGTTTAGGTCAGGGACTAGGACTCGGGAGGTTCGGGATGGATACGCAGTATTTT. Its translation is CASSLGQGLGLGRFGMDTQYF. Drawing the rest from reference TRBV28 and TRBJ2-3, the complete variable domain is DVKVTQSSRYLVKRTGEKVFLECVQDMDHENMFWYRQDPGLGLRLIYFSYDVKMKEKGDIPEGYSVSREKKERFSLILESASTNQTSMYLCASSLGQGLGLGRFGMDTQYFGPGTRLTVL.

This clone has only one observation. The chain combines TRBV6-1 with TRBJ2-3, with D perhaps matching TRBD1 or TRBD2 (6 bases each). Per the germline V gene, CDR1 is MNHNS and CDR2 is SASEGT. CDR3 length: 15 residues. Trimming stripped 3 bases from V and 2 bases from J, with 12 bases between. CDR3 residues: CASSEGGLYTDTQYF. The CDR3 DNA follows: TGTGCCAGCAGTGAGGGGGGCTTGTACACAGATACGCAGTATTTT.

This rearrangement joins TRBV7-9 to TRBJ1-1; D remains unclear. V lost 2 bases, J lost 7 bases, and 11 bases lay in between. From germline, CDR1 is SEHNR and CDR2 FQNEAQ (reference sequence). This CDR3 region has 13 residues. This CDR3 is CASSLYSVGEAFF. CDR3 DNA sequence: TGTGCCAGCAGCTTATACAGCGTCGGTGAAGCTTTCTTT.

The J gene is TRBJ1-6, the V gene TRBV27, with 8 bases matching TRBD1. The CDR3 has 15 residues. Germline V gene lookup returns CDR1 MNHEY and CDR2 SMNVEV (reference sequence). J lost 8 bases, V lost 6 bases, and 9 bases had no gene match. The CDR3 DNA sequence: TGTGCCAGCAGCTCACAGGGGGTCGTGGATTCACCCCTCCACTTT. It is translated as CASSSQGVVDSPLHF.

The chain uses TRBV28 and TRBJ2-5, with D possibly TRBD2 on 6 matching bases. V gave up 1 base and J gave up 4 bases, with 10 bases separating them. CDR3 length: 14 residues. From germline, CDR1 is MDHEN and CDR2 SYDVKM. The CDR3 region has the DNA TGTGCCAGCAGTTTATCCCAGGGAGGAGAGACCCAGTACTTC. It specifies CASSLSQGGETQYF.

V is TRBV11-2 and J is TRBJ2-1; tentative D call: TRBD1 (6 bases). V lost 5 bases to trimming and J lost 9 bases, with 14 bases between them. The CDR3 is made up of 13 amino acids. Germline V gene sequence: CDR1 SGHAT, CDR2 FQNNGV. The chain's CDR3 is CASSPLRGGEQFF. CDR3 DNA sequence: TGTGCCAGCAGCCCGCTCAGGGGTGGTGAGCAGTTCTTC.

The gene calls are TRBV7-8 and TRBJ2-7; 9 nucleotides align to TRBD2. Germline assignment: CDR1 SGHVS and CDR2 FQNEAQ. Losses at the gene ends were 3 bases for V and 5 bases for J; bases not matched to a gene: 17. The CDR3 is 18 residues long. CDR3: CASSFLLAGRIGANEQYF. In DNA form, the CDR3 reads TGTGCCAGCAGCTTTCTCCTAGCGGGACGAATAGGGGCTAACGAGCAGTACTTC.

This chain links TRBV6-5 with TRBJ1-1; 8 bases are shared with TRBD1. This CDR3 contains 13 residues. Germline V lookup: CDR1 MNHEY, CDR2 SVGAGI. The V and J ends lost 7 bases and 12 bases, in that order; junction bases with no gene match: 13. CDR3 DNA: TGTGCCAGCATTATAGGACAGGGTTCGTCGACTTTCTTT. It encodes CASIIGQGSSTFF.

V usage is TRBV5-1 and J usage is TRBJ2-5, with D possibly being TRBD1 or TRBD2 (5 bases each). The J call could be wrong; TRBJ2-7 is a better fit for the DNA end. The CDR3 is 15 amino acids. Germline V gene sequence: CDR1 SGHRS, CDR2 YFSETQ. The CDR3 region has the DNA TGCGCCAGCAGCTTGGAGAGGGGTACTTCCTACGAGCAGTACTTC. This translates into CASSLERGTSYEQYF.

This clone was observed once. This chain uses TRBV6-5 with TRBJ1-5; 8 bases agree with TRBD1. The CDR3 has 15 residues. The ends lost 6 bases at V and 7 bases at J; junction bases unmatched: 11. Germline CDR1 is MNHEY and CDR2 is SVGAGI. The DNA for the CDR3 is TGTGCCAGCAGCGACTTCAGGGGGCGAGGACAGCCCCAGCATTTT. Translation gives CASSDFRGRGQPQHF.

The sample holds one count of this clone. This CDR3 is CASSPGQTVAYEQYF. The CDR3 DNA reads as TGTGCCAGCTCACCGGGACAGACGGTCGCCTACGAGCAGTACTTC. The J gene is TRBJ2-7, the V gene TRBV18, with 7 bases identical to TRBD1. The V gene end was trimmed by 3 bases and the J gene end by 2 bases; junction bases not matched to a gene: 7. Germline V gene lookup returns CDR1 KGHSH and CDR2 LQKENI. The CDR3 contains 15 residues.

The chain is built from TRBV5-1 and TRBJ2-7; D is unclear. The CDR3 spans 14 residues. Germline V gene sequence: CDR1 SGHRS, CDR2 YFSETQ. The V end was cut by 4 bases, the J end by 7 bases, with 18 bases between. The CDR3 DNA sequence: TGCGCCAGCAGCCCTATCGATGCGGCTTGGGAGCAGTACTTC. Residues: CASSPIDAAWEQYF.

The chain is built from TRBV18 and TRBJ2-1; D is possibly TRBD1 (5 bases). Trimming shortened V by 1 base and J by 1 base, and 17 bases separated the two germline ends. Germline V gene data show CDR1 as KGHSH and CDR2 as LQKENI. This CDR3 contains 18 residues. The CDR3 protein is CASSPHGPGIGSYNEQFF. CDR3 bases: TGTGCCAGCTCACCACACGGCCCAGGGATAGGTTCCTACAATGAGCAGTTCTTC.

This chain connects TRBV19 to TRBJ2-3; TRBD2 might be the D (8 bases). V shed 11 bases and J shed 3 bases, with 30 bases lying between them. The CDR3 loop spans 18 amino acids. Germline CDR1 and CDR2: LNHDA and SQIVND (reference sequence). As DNA, the CDR3 is TGTGCCTCACAGGACAGGTCAGGACTAGCAGGGGGAACAGATACGCAGTATTTT. The encoded protein is CASQDRSGLAGGTDTQYF.

The chain is built from TRBV6-5 and TRBJ2-5, with 7 bases fitting TRBD1. CDR1 is MNHEY, CDR2 SVGAGI, per germline. This CDR3 is built from 14 residues. Trimming took 6 bases from V and 2 from J; bases not matched to a gene: 6. The CDR3 here is CASRWDSRQETQYF. The DNA for the CDR3 is TGTGCCAGCAGGTGGGACAGCCGACAAGAGACCCAGTACTTC.

The rearrangement joins TRBV5-8 to TRBJ2-1; D perhaps matches TRBD2 (6 bases). Trimming removed 1 base from V and 3 bases from J, with 8 bases in between. This CDR3 contains 14 residues. The germline gives CDR1 SGHTS, CDR2 YDEGEE. CDR3 sequence reads: CASSLWGDYNEQFF. The CDR3, as DNA: TGTGCCAGCAGCTTGTGGGGGGACTACAATGAGCAGTTCTTC. Full variable domain (rest looked up from reference TRBV5-8 and TRBJ2-1): EAGVTQSPTHLIKTRGQQATLRCSPISGHTSVYWYQQALGLGLQFLLWYDEGEERNRGNFPPRFSGRQFPNYSSELNVNALELEDSALYLCASSLWGDYNEQFFGPGTRLTVL.

This clone is a singleton in its sample. The V gene is TRBV28, the J gene TRBJ2-5; D might be TRBD2 (6 bases). V dropped 1 base and J dropped 4 bases, with 16 bases sitting between them. Germline V CDR1 and CDR2: MDHEN, SYDVKM. The CDR3 runs to 16 residues. The DNA for the CDR3 is TGTGCCAGCAGTTTATTCAGCACTAGCTCCAGAGAGACCCAGTACTTC. Its protein is CASSLFSTSSRETQYF.

The rearrangement uses TRBV4-1 and TRBJ2-7; 7 bases are shared with TRBD2. This CDR3 comprises 15 residues. Germline loops: CDR1 MGHRA, CDR2 YSYEKL. Trimming removed 4 bases from V and 2 bases from J; junction bases left unmatched: 8. CDR3 sequence: CASSPGRGEAYEQYF. The CDR3 DNA is TGCGCCAGCAGCCCGGGGAGGGGAGAGGCCTACGAGCAGTACTTC.